This TCR beta chain was sequenced for a study of blood T cell repertoires in COVID-19. Data came from immunoSEQ multiplex PCR; TCRdb stores just in-frame clones and leaves some out. Of about 170,000 clones in the sample, roughly 87% were seen once. Trimming stripped 1 base from V and 6 bases from J, with 13 bases between. CDR1 is SEHNR and CDR2 is FQNEAQ in the germline V gene (reference sequence). The CDR3 loop spans 15 amino acids. The receptor comes from a human donor with acute COVID-19. The donor label of this sample is uncertain. V is TRBV7-9 and J is TRBJ1-5, with TRBD1 as a possible D gene (5 bases). The sequencing input was PBMCs or T cells enriched from blood (not recorded which). The chain's CDR3 is CASSLDGAGLQPQHF. DNA for the CDR3: TGTGCCAGCAGCTTAGATGGTGCAGGGCTTCAGCCCCAGCATTTT.